This paragraph reports one T cell receptor (beta chain). The data stem from a study of blood T cell repertoires in COVID-19. Study overall: There were acute and convalescent COVID-19 samples, and they came from the United States, Italy and Spain.

The germline V gene has CDR1 SGHTA and CDR2 FQGNSA. This CDR3 is built from 16 residues. Trimming took 3 bases from V and 0 from J; bases not matched to a gene: 7. The protocol was immunoSEQ multiplex PCR, while the TCRdb copy is restricted to in-frame clones and leaves out a portion. This table holds fewer than 300,000 clones, 82% found once. The sequence derives from a young woman with acute or convalescent COVID-19. Input material: peripheral blood. This chain joins TRBV7-2 and TRBJ2-7; 8 bases align to TRBD2. The CDR3, as DNA: TGTGCCAGCAGCTTCATTCCTAGCGGGCCCTCCTACGAGCAGTACTTC. This encodes CASSFIPSGPSYEQYF.